The next 18 T cell receptor beta chains were all read from a single sample in a study of blood T cell repertoires in COVID-19. The table came from immunoSEQ multiplex PCR; TCRdb's copy has only in-frame clones and leaves some out. The sample records 150,000 to 200,000 clones, nearly 90% being singletons. The material sequenced was peripheral blood. These TCRs come from a man younger than 35 who had recovered from COVID-19.

The genes are TRBV28 and TRBJ1-5; D is possibly TRBD1 (6 bases). This CDR3 is 17 amino acids long. Deletions cut 6 bases from V and 2 bases from J, with 20 bases between. Germline lookup yields CDR1 MDHEN and CDR2 SYDVKM. As DNA, the CDR3 is TGTGCCAGCAGATCCGATCTTGCAGGGGTGGGCAATCAGCCCCAGCATTTT. Protein sequence: CASRSDLAGVGNQPQHF. The variable domain in full, with the rest retrieved from reference TRBV28 and TRBJ1-5, is DVKVTQSSRYLVKRTGEKVFLECVQDMDHENMFWYRQDPGLGLRLIYFSYDVKMKEKGDIPEGYSVSREKKERFSLILESASTNQTSMYLCASRSDLAGVGNQPQHFGDGTRLSIL.

The V gene is TRBV4-3, the J gene TRBJ1-1; D not resolved. Germline CDR1 and CDR2: LGHNA and YSLEER. The CDR3 has 15 amino acids. V was pared by 1 base and J by 2 bases, with 11 bases between. CDR3 loop: CASSQGFTANTEAFF. CDR3 in DNA: TGCGCCAGCAGCCAAGGGTTCACAGCAAACACTGAAGCTTTCTTT.

The chain is built from TRBV6-2 or TRBV6-3 and TRBJ1-5, with a possible D match to TRBD1 (6 bases). Trimming stripped 6 bases from V and 3 bases from J, with 12 bases between. Germline V gives CDR1 MNHEY, CDR2 SVGEGT. This CDR3 contains 14 residues. CDR3 DNA: TGTGCCAGCAGCCCGACAGGCACCAATCAGCCCCAGCATTTT. Its protein product is CASSPTGTNQPQHF.

The genes are TRBV11-2 and TRBJ2-7, with D possibly being TRBD2 (6 bases). This CDR3 comprises 17 residues. The germline V gene has CDR1 SGHAT and CDR2 FQNNGV. V lost 3 bases to trimming and J lost 1 base, with 19 bases between them. The CDR3 spells CASSFDRAGSASYEQYF. The CDR3 nucleotides are TGTGCCAGCAGCTTTGACCGGGCGGGGAGCGCATCCTACGAGCAGTACTTC.

CDR3 region: CASSLARQGDGELFF. In nucleotides, the CDR3 is TGTGCCAGCAGCTTAGCGCGACAGGGGGACGGGGAGCTGTTTTTT. The rearrangement joins TRBV7-6 to TRBJ2-2; TRBD1 matches 9 bases. V gave up 0 bases and J gave up 7 bases; unmatched junction bases: 3. This CDR3 has 15 amino acids. From germline, CDR1 is SGHVS and CDR2 FNYEAQ. Based on the CDR3 plus reference TRBV7-6 and TRBJ2-2, the full variable domain is GAGVSQSPRYKVTKRGQDVALRCDPISGHVSLYWYRQALGQGPEFLTYFNYEAQQDKSGLPNDRFSAERPEGSISTLTIQRTEQRDSAMYRCASSLARQGDGELFFGEGSRLTVL.

The chain joins TRBV4-3 to TRBJ2-1; 11 nucleotides match TRBD2. V was pared by 8 bases and J by 3 bases, with 9 bases of the junction left unmatched. CDR3 length: 16 residues. Germline V CDR1 and CDR2: LGHNA, YSLEER. DNA of the CDR3: TGCGCCAGCGGTCAAACCGGGACTAGCGGCTACAATGAGCAGTTCTTC. This gives the protein CASGQTGTSGYNEQFF.

The chain couples TRBV18 to TRBJ1-5; 7 bases map to TRBD1. V was clipped by 2 bases and J by 4 bases; unmatched bases: 5. There are 15 residues in the CDR3. Germline loops: CDR1 KGHSH, CDR2 LQKENI. The CDR3 nucleotides read TGTGCCAGCTCACCAAACCAGGGGGTGAATCAGCCCCAGCATTTT. This encodes CASSPNQGVNQPQHF.

This chain connects TRBV5-1 to TRBJ2-7; possibly TRBD2 for D (6 bases). Trimming left V 0 bases short and J 7 bases short, with 14 bases between. Germline assignment: CDR1 SGHRS and CDR2 YFSETQ. The CDR3 is 14 amino acids. The CDR3 DNA sequence: TGCGCCAGCAGCTTGGCCCAACCTGGGGGGGAGCAGTACTTC. Translated, it gives CASSLAQPGGEQYF.

The chain couples TRBV6-2 or TRBV6-3 to TRBJ2-1, with D tentatively TRBD2 (6 bases). CDR3 size: 15 residues. The germline gives CDR1 MNHEY, CDR2 SVGEGT. Trimming cost V 3 bases and J 4 bases, with 13 bases left between them. This CDR3 is CASSYGTLIYNEQFF. CDR3 nucleotides: TGTGCCAGCAGTTATGGGACTCTAATTTACAATGAGCAGTTCTTC.

Only a few counts were recorded for this clone. Written as DNA, the CDR3 is TGTGCCAGCAGTCCCCTCAGGACAGGGAAAGAGACCCAGTACTTC. Its protein product is CASSPLRTGKETQYF. The rearrangement links TRBV27 to TRBJ2-5; TRBD1 agrees at 8 bases. The CDR3 has 15 amino acids. Unmatched junction bases numbered 8, after V lost 5 bases and J lost 3 bases. From germline, CDR1 is MNHEY and CDR2 SMNVEV (reference sequence).

J is TRBJ1-1 and V is TRBV5-1; TRBD1 is a possible D gene (5 bases). This CDR3 has 13 residues. Germline loops: CDR1 SGHRS, CDR2 YFSETQ. V lost 0 bases to trimming and J lost 4 bases, with 7 bases between them. The chain's CDR3 is CASSLARATEAFF. The CDR3 DNA sequence: TGCGCCAGCAGCTTGGCCAGGGCCACTGAAGCTTTCTTT. The full variable domain, rest sourced from reference TRBV5-1 and TRBJ1-1, is KAGVTQTPRYLIKTRGQQVTLSCSPISGHRSVSWYQQTPGQGLQFLFEYFSETQRNKGNFPGRFSGRQFSNSRSEMNVSTLELGDSALYLCASSLARATEAFFGQGTRLTVV.

The chain combines TRBV4-3 with TRBJ2-2, with 13 bases identical to TRBD2. Trimming cost V 2 bases and J 8 bases; bases outside gene matches: 8. Germline V gene data show CDR1 as LGHNA and CDR2 as YSLEER. The CDR3 totals 17 residues. In DNA, the CDR3 is TGCGCCAGCAGCCAAAAAGGACTAGCGGGAGTAGCGGGGGAGCTGTTTTTT. Protein sequence: CASSQKGLAGVAGELFF.

The chain couples TRBV2 to TRBJ2-1; D might be TRBD2 (5 bases). V was trimmed by 7 bases and J by 3 bases, leaving 16 bases between them. The CDR3 is made up of 15 amino acids. The V gene's germline CDR1 is SNHLY and CDR2 FYNNEI. In nucleotides, the CDR3 is TGTGCCAGCATCTGGCAGCTAGGAGGCTACAATGAGCAGTTCTTC. Amino acid sequence: CASIWQLGGYNEQFF.

This clone has just one count. The V gene is TRBV6-2 or TRBV6-3, the J gene TRBJ2-3; 9 positions match TRBD1. Germline CDR1 and CDR2: MNHEY and SVGEGT. This CDR3 is 15 amino acids long. The V and J ends lost 4 bases and 6 bases, in that order; junction bases with no gene match: 8. The CDR3 nucleotides are TGTGCCAGCAGTTTTACAGGGGGCGCGGCGGATACGCAGTATTTT. It codes for CASSFTGGAADTQYF.

This clone was picked up one time. V is TRBV6-5 and J is TRBJ2-4, with TRBD1 matching over 8 bases. The CDR3 has 16 residues. The V segment lost 2 bases and the J segment 1 base; nucleotides outside the gene matches: 4. Germline CDR1 reads MNHEY; CDR2 reads SVGAGI. Here the CDR3 reads CASSYMAGGAKNIQYF. The CDR3 DNA reads as TGTGCCAGCAGTTACATGGCAGGGGGCGCCAAAAACATTCAGTACTTC.

The rearrangement uses TRBV27 and TRBJ2-7; weak D call: TRBD1 (5 bases). Trimming took 2 bases from V and 6 from J, leaving 23 bases between them. This CDR3 region has 17 residues. Germline loops: CDR1 MNHEY, CDR2 SMNVEV (reference sequence). The chain's CDR3 is CASSLRAQGVGNGEQYF. Here the CDR3 DNA reads TGTGCCAGCAGTTTACGTGCGCAGGGCGTGGGGAATGGCGAGCAGTACTTC.

The V call is TRBV11-3, the J call TRBJ1-2, with 9 bases aligning to TRBD1. This CDR3 region has 14 residues. Germline values: CDR1 SGHNT, CDR2 YENEEA. The V gene end was trimmed by 4 bases and the J gene end by 7 bases; junction bases not matched to a gene: 7. The CDR3 coding sequence is TGTGCCAGCAGCTCGGGACAGGGAAGAAGTGGCTACACCTTC. It encodes CASSSGQGRSGYTF.

The rearrangement joins TRBV25-1 to TRBJ2-7; no reliable D call. Trimming pared 8 bases from V and 3 bases from J, leaving 8 bases between. This CDR3 is 11 amino acids long. The V gene's germline CDR1 is MGHDK and CDR2 SYGVNS. The chain's CDR3 is CASDSYYEQYF. Here the CDR3 DNA reads TGTGCCAGCGACTCCTACTACGAGCAGTACTTC.